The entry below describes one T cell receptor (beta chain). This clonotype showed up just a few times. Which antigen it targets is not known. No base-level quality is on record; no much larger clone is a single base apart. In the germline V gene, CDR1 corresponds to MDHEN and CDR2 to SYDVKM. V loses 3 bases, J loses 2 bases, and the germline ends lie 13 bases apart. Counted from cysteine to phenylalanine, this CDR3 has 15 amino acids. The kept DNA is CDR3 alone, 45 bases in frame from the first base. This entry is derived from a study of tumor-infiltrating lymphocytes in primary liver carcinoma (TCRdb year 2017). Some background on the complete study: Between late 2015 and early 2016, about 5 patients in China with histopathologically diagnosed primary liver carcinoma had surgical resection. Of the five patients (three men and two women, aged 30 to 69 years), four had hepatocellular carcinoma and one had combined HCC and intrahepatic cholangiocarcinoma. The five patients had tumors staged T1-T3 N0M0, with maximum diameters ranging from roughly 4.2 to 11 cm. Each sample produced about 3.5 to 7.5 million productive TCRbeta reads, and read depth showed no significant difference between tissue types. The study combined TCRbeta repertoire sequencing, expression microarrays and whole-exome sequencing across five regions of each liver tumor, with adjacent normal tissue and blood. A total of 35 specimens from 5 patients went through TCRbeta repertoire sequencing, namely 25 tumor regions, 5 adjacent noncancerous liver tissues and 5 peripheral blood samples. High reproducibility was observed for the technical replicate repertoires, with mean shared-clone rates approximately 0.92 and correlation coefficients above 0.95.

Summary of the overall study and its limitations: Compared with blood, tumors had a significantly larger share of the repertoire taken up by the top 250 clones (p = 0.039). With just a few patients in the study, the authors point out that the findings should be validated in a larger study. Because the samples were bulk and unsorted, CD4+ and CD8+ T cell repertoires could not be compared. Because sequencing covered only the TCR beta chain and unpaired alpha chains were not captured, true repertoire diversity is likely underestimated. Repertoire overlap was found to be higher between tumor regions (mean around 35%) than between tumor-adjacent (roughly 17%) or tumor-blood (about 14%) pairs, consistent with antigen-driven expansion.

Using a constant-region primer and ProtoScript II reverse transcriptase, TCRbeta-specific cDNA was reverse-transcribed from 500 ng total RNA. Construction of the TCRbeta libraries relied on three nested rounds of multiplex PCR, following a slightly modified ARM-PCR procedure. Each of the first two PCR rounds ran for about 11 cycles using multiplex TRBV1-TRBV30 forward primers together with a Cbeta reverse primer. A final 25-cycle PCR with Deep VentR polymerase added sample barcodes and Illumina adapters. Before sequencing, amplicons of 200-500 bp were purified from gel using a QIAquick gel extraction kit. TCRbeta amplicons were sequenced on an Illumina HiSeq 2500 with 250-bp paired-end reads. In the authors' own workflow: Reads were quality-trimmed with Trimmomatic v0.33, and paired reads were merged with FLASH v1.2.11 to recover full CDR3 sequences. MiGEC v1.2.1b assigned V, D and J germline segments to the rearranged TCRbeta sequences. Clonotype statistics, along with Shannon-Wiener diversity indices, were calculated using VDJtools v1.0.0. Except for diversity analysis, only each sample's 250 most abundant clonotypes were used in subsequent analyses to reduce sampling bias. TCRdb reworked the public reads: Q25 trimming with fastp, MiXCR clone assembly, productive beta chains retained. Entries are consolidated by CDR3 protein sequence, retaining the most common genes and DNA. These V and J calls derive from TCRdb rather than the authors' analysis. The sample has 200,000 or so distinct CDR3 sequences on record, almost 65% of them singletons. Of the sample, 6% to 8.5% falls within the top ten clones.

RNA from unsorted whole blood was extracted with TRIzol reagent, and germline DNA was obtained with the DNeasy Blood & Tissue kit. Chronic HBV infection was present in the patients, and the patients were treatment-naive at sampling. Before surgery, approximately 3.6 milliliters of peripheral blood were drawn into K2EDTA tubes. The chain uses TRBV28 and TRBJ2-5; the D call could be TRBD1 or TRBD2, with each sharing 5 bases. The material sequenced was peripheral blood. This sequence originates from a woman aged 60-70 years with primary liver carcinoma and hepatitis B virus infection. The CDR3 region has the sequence CASSFQGPPQETQYF. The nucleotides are TGTGCCAGCAGTTTCCAGGGACCTCCGCAAGAGACCCAGTACTTC.